This T cell receptor beta chain appears in the sequencing data of a study of a mutant IDH1 vaccine in newly diagnosed glioma. Sequenced by immunoSEQ multiplex PCR; TCRdb stores in-frame clones only, minus some. The profile shows about 20,000 clones, roughly four fifths of them singletons. The sample's time point: week 23, last vaccination. Doses consisted of 300 ug of mutant IDH1 20-mer peptide each, paired with topical imiquimod. Germline V lookup: CDR1 MNHEY, CDR2 SMNVEV (reference sequence). The CDR3 contains 12 residues. The ends were cut back, 2 bases at V and 10 bases at J, with 11 bases in the middle. Remarks on this clone: Its specificity is not known.

The V and J genes are TRBV27 and TRBJ1-1; D call uncertain. Sequences were derived from PBMCs, sampled from a glioma patient whose treatment included an IDH1 peptide vaccine. The sequence was collected from a man aged 30-40 years with glioma. The CDR3 coding sequence is TGTGCCAGCAGTTTAATGGGTTCAGGAGCTTTCTTT. This translates into CASSLMGSGAFF.